These 12 T cell receptor beta chains were sequenced from one sample in a study of blood T cells in healthy people across ages. For the second PCR, which ran for about 7 to 11 cycles, a sample-barcoded 5' primer and a J-beta primer mix were used. TCRdb analysed the 5' RACE reads with MiXCR anew, one entry per CDR3 protein. The top ten clones hold over 10% of a sample with 800,000 to 1,000,000 distinct CDR3 sequences, 45% to 50% of them seen once. Sequencing used blood. These receptor sequences come from a man aged 25-45 years in good health.

The chain links TRBV2 to TRBJ1-1, with D uncertain. The ends were cut back, 0 bases at V and 3 bases at J, with 11 bases in the middle. Germline loops: CDR1 SNHLY, CDR2 FYNNEI. The CDR3 is made up of 15 amino acids. The DNA for the CDR3 is TGTGCCAGCAGTGAAGCGAGAAGGGTGGACACTGAAGCTTTCTTT. Encoded protein: CASSEARRVDTEAFF.

There are a few counts of this clonotype. This chain connects TRBV20-1 to TRBJ1-4; 8 bases match TRBD1. This CDR3 contains 15 residues. J lost 4 bases, V lost 1 base, and 5 bases had no gene match. Germline V gene lookup returns CDR1 DFQATT and CDR2 SNEGSKA (reference sequence). CDR3 nucleotides: TGCAGTGCTAGAGCGACAGGGGCCGATAATGAAAAACTGTTTTTT. Amino acids: CSARATGADNEKLFF.

A few counts support this clonotype. The gene calls are TRBV7-2 and TRBJ2-3, with a weak D call TRBD2 (5 bases). The V and J ends lost 4 bases and 3 bases respectively, with 11 bases between them. The CDR3 loop spans 14 amino acids. Germline CDR1 SGHTA, CDR2 FQGNSA. For the CDR3, the DNA is TGTGCCAGCAGCTCGAGAGGGTGGACAGATACGCAGTATTTT. Translated: CASSSRGWTDTQYF.

This clonotype showed up just a few times. The chain employs TRBV6-1 and TRBJ2-3; 10 bases line up with TRBD2. This CDR3 has 13 amino acids. After removal of 7 bases from V and 8 bases from J, the junction contained 6 bases not matched to a gene. CDR1 MNHNS and CDR2 SASEGT come from the germline V gene. CDR3 sequence: CASMSGGAGTQYF. CDR3 in DNA: TGTGCCAGCATGAGCGGGGGGGCCGGTACGCAGTATTTT.

CDR3 in amino acids: CASRTGKAFTEKLFF. The DNA for the CDR3 is TGTGCCAGCAGGACGGGAAAGGCCTTCACTGAAAAACTGTTTTTT. The chain combines TRBV7-2 with TRBJ1-4; D ambiguous. Germline lookup yields CDR1 SGHTA and CDR2 FQGNSA. CDR3 length: 15 amino acids. Trimming pared 6 bases from V and 7 bases from J, leaving 18 bases between.

This clonotype has more than one count but fewer than ten. The rearrangement joins TRBV24-1 to TRBJ2-7; no definite D call. Trimming took 3 bases from V and 2 from J, leaving 10 bases between them. The germline CDR1 and CDR2 sequences are KGHDR and SFDVKD. The length of the CDR3 is 14 residues. DNA of the CDR3: TGTGCCACCAGTGATACACAGAGGACCTACGAGCAGTACTTC. Translating gives CATSDTQRTYEQYF.

This rearrangement joins TRBV27 to TRBJ1-6; possible D gene TRBD1, 5 bases. Germline CDR1 and CDR2: MNHEY and SMNVEV (reference sequence). V lost 1 base, J lost 11 bases, and 15 bases lay in between. CDR3 size: 15 residues. The CDR3 coding sequence is TGTGCCAGCAGTTTATGGGGCCAGGGAGATGCACCCCTCCACTTT. Its translation: CASSLWGQGDAPLHF.

The chain is built from TRBV20-1 and TRBJ1-2; D perhaps matches TRBD1 (5 bases). Germline V lookup: CDR1 DFQATT, CDR2 SNEGSKA (reference sequence). The germline V and J ends were trimmed by 0 bases and 7 bases, with 15 bases remaining between them. The CDR3 extends over 14 amino acids. CDR3 bases: TGCAGTGCTAGAGATCTGGGACCGACGGGTGGCTACACCTTC. It encodes CSARDLGPTGGYTF.

J is TRBJ1-2 and V is TRBV20-1; no definite D call. This CDR3 has 15 amino acids. V gave up 5 bases and J gave up 2 bases, with 18 bases separating them. CDR1 DFQATT and CDR2 SNEGSKA come from the germline V gene (reference sequence). CDR3: CSADSFQDRNYGYTF. CDR3 bases: TGCAGTGCTGACTCTTTCCAGGACCGAAACTATGGCTACACCTTC.

The CDR3 coding sequence is TGTGCCAGCAGTTTGGAACCACAGGCGGGCGAGCAGTACTTC. Amino acid sequence: CASSLEPQAGEQYF. This chain connects TRBV27 to TRBJ2-5, with D possibly called TRBD1 or TRBD2 (5 bases each). The DNA end favors TRBJ2-7, so the J call may be wrong. This CDR3 has 14 amino acids. Germline assignment: CDR1 MNHEY and CDR2 SMNVEV (reference sequence).

The rearrangement joins TRBV12-3 or TRBV12-4 to TRBJ2-7, with D possibly TRBD1 on 6 matching bases. This CDR3 has 14 amino acids. The ends were cut back, 6 bases at V and 3 bases at J, with 15 bases in the middle. CDR3 nucleotides: TGTGCCAGCAGGCAAGCCGGGACACTCTACGAGCAGTACTTC. Protein product: CASRQAGTLYEQYF.

As regards this clonotype: This may be a read error, as it is one base from a much larger clone. Written as DNA, the CDR3 is TGTGCCAGCAGCTCCTGCTCCTACGAGCAGTACTTC. Encoded protein: CASSSCSYEQYF. V is TRBV21-1 and J is TRBJ2-7. TRBV21-1 constitutes a pseudogene. The CDR3 has 12 residues.